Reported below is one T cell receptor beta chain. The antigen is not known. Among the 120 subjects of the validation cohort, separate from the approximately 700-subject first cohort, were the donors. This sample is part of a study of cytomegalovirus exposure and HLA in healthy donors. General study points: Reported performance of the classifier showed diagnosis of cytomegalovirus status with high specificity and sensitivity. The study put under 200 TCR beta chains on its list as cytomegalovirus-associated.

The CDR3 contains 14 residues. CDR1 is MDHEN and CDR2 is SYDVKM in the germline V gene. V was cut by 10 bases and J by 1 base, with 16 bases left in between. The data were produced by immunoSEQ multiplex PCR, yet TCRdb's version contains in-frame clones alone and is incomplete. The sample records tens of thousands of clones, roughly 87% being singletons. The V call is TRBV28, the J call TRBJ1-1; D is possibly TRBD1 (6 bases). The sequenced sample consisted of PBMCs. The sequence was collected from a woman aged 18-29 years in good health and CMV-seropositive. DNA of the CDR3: TGTGCCACCAAACAGGGAAAAGGGAACACTGAAGCTTTCTTT. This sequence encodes CATKQGKGNTEAFF.